Shown below are 28 T cell receptor beta chains from a single sample sequenced in a study of blood T cell repertoires in COVID-19. Repertoires were generated with immunoSEQ multiplex PCR, while TCRdb's copy carries only in-frame clones and drops some. Of approximately 97,000 clones listed, about 91% were seen once; the top ten hold roughly 4.2%. The sequenced material came from peripheral blood. The receptors were sampled from a man aged 18 to 29 with acute or convalescent COVID-19.

The V call is TRBV3-1 (or the pseudogene TRBV3-2), the J call TRBJ1-2, with a weak D call TRBD1 (5 bases). V was clipped by 2 bases and J by 3 bases, with 7 bases between them. The CDR3 contains 13 residues. From germline, CDR1 is LGHDT and CDR2 YNNKEL (reference sequence). The CDR3 DNA reads as TGTGCCAGCAGCCAAACAGGCTACTATGGCTACACCTTC. Translated: CASSQTGYYGYTF.

This clone was recorded a few times. This chain connects TRBV7-9 to TRBJ1-5; D unresolved. Trimming cost V 1 base and J 9 bases, with 19 bases left between them. This CDR3 spans 16 amino acids. Germline loops: CDR1 SEHNR, CDR2 FQNEAQ (reference sequence). CDR3 sequence: CASSLDTSLLPRPQHF. CDR3 coding DNA: TGTGCCAGCAGCTTAGATACAAGTCTCCTTCCAAGGCCCCAGCATTTT.

The chain couples TRBV18 to TRBJ1-1, with D unresolved. The V end was cut by 3 bases, the J end by 7 bases, with 6 bases between. The CDR3 loop spans 11 amino acids. The germline V gene encodes CDR1 KGHSH and CDR2 LQKENI. The CDR3 DNA follows: TGTGCCAGCTCACCTAAAATTGAAGCTTTCTTT. Its translation: CASSPKIEAFF.

The chain has TRBV19 and TRBJ1-4, with no clear D. The length of the CDR3 is 14 residues. From germline, CDR1 is LNHDA and CDR2 SQIVND (reference sequence). V shed 3 bases and J shed 7 bases, with 12 bases lying between them. CDR3 sequence (DNA): TGTGCCAGTAGTATCTCGGCCCGGGGTGAAAAACTGTTTTTT. Its protein is CASSISARGEKLFF.

This clone came up once. The chain carries TRBV29-1 and TRBJ1-2, with TRBD1 identical over 10 bases. V dropped 7 bases and J dropped 4; count of bases not matched to a gene: 18. The CDR3 sequence is 17 residues long. Germline V gene lookup returns CDR1 SQVTM and CDR2 ANQGSEA. The CDR3 here is CSGYRDRGRKSPYGYTF. CDR3 nucleotide sequence: TGCAGCGGCTACCGGGACAGGGGACGCAAGAGCCCCTATGGCTACACCTTC.

There are a few counts of this clone. V and J are TRBV2 and TRBJ2-7; 8 bases match TRBD2. Germline-derived CDR1 and CDR2 are SNHLY and FYNNEI. With 2 bases clipped from V and 4 bases from J, the junction kept 4 bases outside the gene matches. The CDR3 spans 14 residues. The CDR3 DNA reads as TGTGCCAGCAGTGAACTAGCGGGCCCATACGAGCAGTACTTC. Amino acids: CASSELAGPYEQYF.

The chain joins TRBV18 to TRBJ2-7; 7 bases map to TRBD2. CDR3 size: 17 residues. Germline V CDR1 and CDR2: KGHSH, LQKENI. Trimming cost V 2 bases and J 3 bases; bases outside gene matches: 13. The CDR3 region is CASSPNLLRGNNYEQYF. CDR3 bases: TGTGCCAGCTCACCAAACCTCTTGCGGGGGAACAACTACGAGCAGTACTTC.

The chain links TRBV24-1 to TRBJ2-1; perhaps TRBD1 as D (5 bases). The CDR3 sequence is 15 residues long. Germline V gene sequence: CDR1 KGHDR, CDR2 SFDVKD. V lost 4 bases to trimming and J lost 2 bases, with 11 bases between them. In DNA, the CDR3 is TGTGCCACCAGTGACTCGTTAGGGGCCTACAATGAGCAGTTCTTC. Its protein product is CATSDSLGAYNEQFF.

The chain recombines TRBV5-4 with TRBJ2-2, with D uncertain. Deletions cut 0 bases from V and 6 bases from J, with 12 bases between. The germline gives CDR1 SGHNT, CDR2 YYREEE (reference sequence). This CDR3 spans 15 amino acids. The CDR3 DNA reads TGTGCCAGCAGCTTGGAACAGTCAGTAGCCGGGGAGCTGTTTTTT. It yields the protein CASSLEQSVAGELFF.

V and J are TRBV25-1 and TRBJ1-1; 9 nucleotides agree with TRBD1. The J segment lost 6 bases and the V segment lost 5 bases, leaving 7 bases of the junction unmatched. CDR1 is MGHDK, CDR2 SYGVNS, per germline. This CDR3 comprises 14 residues. DNA of the CDR3: TGTGCCAGCAGTACACAGGGGGCCGGGGCTGAAGCTTTCTTT. Residues: CASSTQGAGAEAFF.

The CDR3 loop reads CASSFFDRAQETQYF. The DNA for the CDR3 is TGTGCCAGCAGCTTCTTCGACAGGGCGCAGGAGACCCAGTACTTC. The chain links TRBV7-9 to TRBJ2-5, with 7 bases identical to TRBD1. Germline loops: CDR1 SEHNR, CDR2 FQNEAQ (reference sequence). The junction had 9 bases not matched to a gene; V was cut back by 3 bases and J by 5 bases. The CDR3 runs 15 residues.

Concerning this clone: This specimen includes other DNA sequences encoding the same CDR3. This chain uses TRBV4-1 with TRBJ2-5, with a possible D match to TRBD1 (5 bases). This CDR3 spans 14 amino acids. V lost 0 bases, J lost 5 bases, and 10 bases lay in between. Germline V gene data show CDR1 as MGHRA and CDR2 as YSYEKL. CDR3 residues: CASSQDGAEETQYF. The CDR3 region has the DNA TGCGCCAGCAGCCAAGATGGGGCTGAGGAGACCCAGTACTTC.

This chain links TRBV2 with TRBJ2-1; the match to TRBD2 covers 12 bases. Germline CDR1 and CDR2: SNHLY and FYNNEI. This CDR3 contains 14 residues. The ends lost 6 bases at V and 3 bases at J; junction bases unmatched: 0. The CDR3 sequence: CASRGLAGYNEQFF. In DNA, the CDR3 is TGTGCCAGCAGGGGACTAGCGGGCTACAATGAGCAGTTCTTC.

The V and J genes are TRBV6-1 and TRBJ1-5; TRBD1 matches at 8 bases. The V gene's germline CDR1 is MNHNS and CDR2 SASEGT. V lost 4 bases to trimming and J lost 2 bases; unmatched junction nucleotides: 7. The CDR3 is 16 amino acids. CDR3 residues: CASSARSGQGNQPQHF. For the CDR3, the DNA is TGTGCCAGCAGTGCGAGGTCGGGACAGGGCAATCAGCCCCAGCATTTT.

This rearrangement joins TRBV6-4 to TRBJ2-2, with 10 bases that match TRBD2. The V and J ends lost 5 bases and 1 base, in that order; junction bases with no gene match: 1. Germline values: CDR1 MRHNA, CDR2 SNTAGT. There are 15 residues in the CDR3. The CDR3, as DNA: TGTGCCAGCAGTAGGACTAGCGGGAACACCGGGGAGCTGTTTTTT. Its protein is CASSRTSGNTGELFF.

The chain recombines TRBV29-1 with TRBJ1-4; D gene unclear. The CDR3 contains 14 residues. Germline V gene data show CDR1 as SQVTM and CDR2 as ANQGSEA. The V end was cut by 4 bases, the J end by 0 bases, with 9 bases between. CDR3 sequence reads: CSVALIATNEKLFF. The CDR3 DNA reads TGCAGCGTTGCCCTTATAGCAACTAATGAAAAACTGTTTTTT.

This chain's CDR3 is CASRFRGHSGNTIYF. CDR3 DNA: TGCGCCAGCCGATTCAGGGGGCACTCTGGAAACACCATATATTTT. The chain joins TRBV23-1 to TRBJ1-3, with 8 bases that match TRBD1. TRBV23-1 is labeled an ORF, and its function is uncertain. Losses at the gene ends were 8 bases for V and 0 bases for J; bases not matched to a gene: 6. CDR3 size: 15 residues.

This clone showed up just a few times. The chain recombines TRBV5-1 with TRBJ1-1; TRBD1 agrees at 7 bases. V lost 0 bases and J lost 5; bases outside the gene matches: 7. CDR1 SGHRS and CDR2 YFSETQ come from the germline V gene. There are 15 residues in the CDR3. Here the CDR3 reads CASSLVRQGSTEAFF. The CDR3, as DNA: TGCGCCAGCAGCTTGGTGCGACAGGGTAGTACTGAAGCTTTCTTT. The variable domain in full, completed from reference TRBV5-1 and TRBJ1-1, reads KAGVTQTPRYLIKTRGQQVTLSCSPISGHRSVSWYQQTPGQGLQFLFEYFSETQRNKGNFPGRFSGRQFSNSRSEMNVSTLELGDSALYLCASSLVRQGSTEAFFGQGTRLTVV.

This chain uses TRBV29-1 with TRBJ1-2; possible D gene TRBD1, 5 bases. Between the trimmed V and J ends, which lost 4 bases and 3 bases, there was a span of 15 bases. Germline-derived CDR1 and CDR2 are SQVTM and ANQGSEA. This CDR3 comprises 14 residues. CDR3 loop: CSVAPITGYYGYTF. CDR3 DNA: TGCAGCGTTGCGCCCATAACAGGATACTATGGCTACACCTTC.

The chain employs TRBV3-1 (or the pseudogene TRBV3-2) and TRBJ1-1; a weak D match, TRBD1 (6 bases). The CDR3 sequence is 18 residues long. CDR1 and CDR2 from the germline V gene are LGHDT and YNNKEL (reference sequence). V was clipped by 0 bases and J by 1 base, with 18 bases between them. The CDR3 nucleotides are TGTGCCAGCAGCCAAGATAGGGGAGAGGGGGGGACGAACACTGAAGCTTTCTTT. Translating gives CASSQDRGEGGTNTEAFF.

The J gene is TRBJ2-5, the V gene TRBV6-6; 11 nucleotides line up with TRBD1. J lost 5 bases, V lost 2 bases, and 4 bases had no gene match. The CDR3 is 15 residues long. CDR1 and CDR2 (germline): MNHNY, SVGAGI (reference sequence). CDR3 sequence reads: CASSYGQGAYETQYF. DNA of the CDR3: TGTGCCAGCAGTTACGGACAGGGGGCGTACGAGACCCAGTACTTC.

In its sample, this clone was seen a few times. This rearrangement joins TRBV10-1 to TRBJ2-7; 10 bases line up with TRBD2. Germline assignment: CDR1 WNHNN and CDR2 SYGVQD (reference sequence). The CDR3 covers 15 residues. Germline trimming cut 2 bases from V and 3 bases from J; bases unmatched to any gene: 4. The chain's CDR3 is CASSERSSGSYEQYF. DNA of the CDR3: TGCGCCAGCAGTGAGAGGTCTAGCGGGAGCTACGAGCAGTACTTC.

The J gene is TRBJ2-5, the V gene TRBV2; D possibly corresponds to TRBD1 (5 bases). In germline, CDR1 is SNHLY, CDR2 FYNNEI. V lost 8 bases, J lost 3 bases, and 31 bases lay in between. The CDR3 runs to 19 residues. CDR3: CASLVKRIGEGLPKETQYF. In DNA, the CDR3 is TGTGCCAGCCTAGTGAAGAGGATAGGGGAAGGCCTGCCTAAAGAGACCCAGTACTTC.

The CDR3 loop reads CASSLISNGRVIEQYF. For the CDR3, the DNA is TGTGCCAGCAGTTTAATATCTAACGGGAGAGTAATCGAGCAGTACTTC. The chain recombines TRBV27 with TRBJ2-7, with a weak D call TRBD2 (6 bases). There are 16 residues in the CDR3. The V and J ends lost 2 bases and 6 bases respectively, with 20 bases between them. The germline CDR1 and CDR2 sequences are MNHEY and SMNVEV (reference sequence).

V is TRBV15 and J is TRBJ1-6; 7 bases fit TRBD1. Germline V gives CDR1 LNHNV, CDR2 YYDKDF (reference sequence). J lost 5 bases, V lost 5 bases, and 6 bases had no gene match. The CDR3 totals 15 residues. CDR3 sequence (DNA): TGTGCCACCAGCCGAGGGACAGCCGATAATTCACCCCTCCACTTT. Translated, it gives CATSRGTADNSPLHF.

This sequence joins TRBV27 and TRBJ1-1; 9 nucleotides line up with TRBD1. The CDR3 is 16 amino acids. The V segment lost 6 bases and the J segment 6 bases; nucleotides outside the gene matches: 14. Germline V gene lookup returns CDR1 MNHEY and CDR2 SMNVEV (reference sequence). The CDR3 protein is CASSSALGQGNSEAFF. CDR3 bases: TGTGCCAGCAGCTCTGCCCTGGGACAGGGTAACTCTGAAGCTTTCTTT.

The table lists this clone with a few counts. V and J are TRBV30 and TRBJ2-5, with 10 bases matching TRBD2. This CDR3 comprises 18 residues. Germline V gene lookup returns CDR1 GTSNPN and CDR2 SVGIG (reference sequence). J lost 6 bases, V lost 2 bases, and 18 bases had no gene match. For the CDR3, the DNA is TGTGCCTGGAGTCTCCCGAGGGCTAGCGGGAGCGCCCGGAAGACCCAGTACTTC. Residues: CAWSLPRASGSARKTQYF.

The gene calls are TRBV5-1 and TRBJ2-7, with 7 bases matching TRBD1. CDR1 and CDR2 from the germline V gene are SGHRS and YFSETQ. The CDR3 extends over 14 amino acids. The V segment lost 2 bases and the J segment 3 bases; nucleotides outside the gene matches: 5. The CDR3 DNA sequence: TGCGCCAGCAGCTTCTTGGACAGGAGCTACGAGCAGTACTTC. It is translated as CASSFLDRSYEQYF.